This T cell receptor (beta chain) was observed in a study of circulating and synovial CD4+ cells in juvenile arthritis (TCRdb year 2014). Context from the whole study: TCRbeta CDR3 repertoires of circulating HLA-DR+ CD4 T cells, bulk blood CD4 T cells and synovial CD4 T cells were compared within each patient. Repertoire sequencing aimed to confirm that a circulating synovial-like CD4 T cell subset was enriched in synovial clonotypes.

Concerning this clone: Its cognate antigen has yet to be identified. Base qualities are not at hand, and no much larger clone is one base apart.

Libraries were made using the immunoSEQ multiplex PCR assay. An external provider performed TCRbeta CDR3 sequencing as a commercial service. The authors' analysis ran thus. The analyses used productive nucleotide sequences together with amino acid sequences obtained by in silico translation. Diversity was measured with Renyi entropy across alpha values, using the median of 200 repeated subsamples to equalise sample size. The distance between each pair of repertoires was calculated as one minus the Chao-modified Jaccard index, which corrects for under-sampling, and this distance was used for clustering. Frequency-weighted overlap with synovial clonotypes was calculated across 200 sample sizes, using 200 draws without replacement for each, and the value reported was the one at the size of the smaller sample. In its TCRdb copy, this immuneACCESS table keeps in-frame sequences only and misses some clones. Where compared with another copy, unresolved V genes explain less than half of these, and the others have no known cause. D and trimming come from the DNA, and the V and J calls and clone size come from that table. The table for this sample lists about 35,000 clones; 90% to 95% of them were counted only once. The ten largest clonotypes hold 0.15% to 0.2% of the sample.

Based on the germline V gene, the CDR1 and CDR2 sequences are SGHTA and FQGNSA. From the cysteine up to the phenylalanine, the CDR3 has a length of 14 residues. The entry retains the CDR3 DNA only, 42 bases that are in frame from base 1. The germline ends are 16 bases apart after V is trimmed by 1 base and J by 9 bases. Points the paper makes about the study in general: CPL and bulk blood CD4 samples differed in T cell genome counts by at least an order of magnitude, so sample-size effects were addressed. Because overlap with synovium rose as sequencing depth increased, the measured fractions of shared clonotypes likely underestimated the overlap of the full repertoire. Synovial and circulating pathogenic-like lymphocyte repertoires were less diverse than bulk blood CD4 repertoires, with some CPL samples as oligoclonal as synovium. Traditional Vbeta family usage analysis did not detect the difference between circulating pathogenic-like lymphocytes and bulk blood T cells. Circulating pathogenic-like lymphocytes clustered together with synovial T cells and shared a substantially larger fraction of CDR3 sequences with synovium than bulk blood did.

Donors of the sequenced samples were patients with active juvenile idiopathic arthritis. Cells were sorted immediately after thawing, with dead cells excluded using Live/Dead Fixable Near-IR Stain. The chain is assembled from TRBV7-2 and TRBJ2-7, with a tentative D gene TRBD1 over 5 matching bases. This sequence originates from a human donor with juvenile idiopathic arthritis. Sequencing input: CD4+ T cells from blood. The CDR3 is CASSLVGAQGGQYF. The bases read TGTGCCAGCAGCTTAGTAGGGGCCCAAGGCGGGCAGTACTTC.